One and the same sample provided the 18 T cell receptor beta chains below, sequenced in a study of shared clonotypes between healthy human individuals. Sequenced by immunoSEQ multiplex PCR; TCRdb stores in-frame clones only, minus some. The table lists some 500,000 clones, 79% of them singletons. The sample comprised PBMCs. The receptors originated from a woman in her thirties or forties in good health. Some clones in this sample may be carry-over from other donors' samples.

This sequence joins TRBV11-2 and TRBJ2-3; D not certain. CDR3 length: 13 amino acids. Trimming cost V 1 base and J 6 bases, with 8 bases left between them. Germline assignment: CDR1 SGHAT and CDR2 FQNNGV. The DNA of the CDR3 is TGTGCCAGCAGCTTAGGATGGCCCGATACGCAGTATTTT. It encodes CASSLGWPDTQYF.

This clone was observed a few times. The V and J genes are TRBV5-1 and TRBJ2-5, with 9 bases lining up with TRBD2. With 5 bases clipped from V and 3 bases from J, the junction kept 2 bases outside the gene matches. The CDR3 has 13 residues. CDR1 and CDR2 (germline): SGHRS, YFSETQ. The CDR3 DNA follows: TGCGCCAGCAGACGGACTAGCGAAGAGACCCAGTACTTC. Its protein is CASRRTSEETQYF.

The chain links TRBV11-2 to TRBJ2-1; 8 bases line up with TRBD2. Germline V gives CDR1 SGHAT, CDR2 FQNNGV. Unmatched junction bases numbered 11, after V lost 3 bases and J lost 4 bases. The CDR3 is 17 amino acids. The CDR3 DNA is TGTGCCAGCAGCTTCCGGGGACTAGAATTTGGGTACAATGAGCAGTTCTTC. Protein product: CASSFRGLEFGYNEQFF.

The chain combines TRBV27 with TRBJ1-2, with D perhaps TRBD1 (5 bases). This CDR3 has 13 amino acids. V lost 2 bases and J 4 bases, leaving 8 bases between the germline ends. Germline CDR1 is MNHEY and CDR2 is SMNVEV (reference sequence). This CDR3 is CASSLNRFYGYTF. As DNA, the CDR3 is TGTGCCAGCAGTTTAAACAGGTTCTATGGCTACACCTTC.

The rearrangement links TRBV5-5 to TRBJ2-7, with D hard to call. The CDR3 totals 14 residues. Trimming shortened V by 4 bases and J by 2 bases, and 13 bases separated the two germline ends. Germline-derived CDR1 and CDR2 are SGHKS and YYEKEE (reference sequence). Here the CDR3 reads CASSNTGGTYEQYF. CDR3 nucleotides: TGTGCCAGCAGCAACACCGGTGGGACCTACGAGCAGTACTTC. Supplemented by reference TRBV5-5 and TRBJ2-7, the full variable domain reads DAGVTQSPTHLIKTRGQQVTLRCSPISGHKSVSWYQQVLGQGPQFIFQYYEKEERGRGNFPDRFSARQFPNYSSELNVNALLLGDSALYLCASSNTGGTYEQYFGPGTRLTVT.

The rearrangement uses TRBV5-1 and TRBJ2-3; no reliable D call. The CDR3 has 15 residues. From germline, CDR1 is SGHRS and CDR2 YFSETQ. V was cut by 1 base and J by 0 bases, with 9 bases left in between. As DNA, the CDR3 is TGCGCCAGCAGCTTGACAGATCCTAGCACAGATACGCAGTATTTT. As protein: CASSLTDPSTDTQYF.

This chain links TRBV29-1 with TRBJ2-5; no clear D. Trimming left V 3 bases short and J 3 bases short, with 8 bases between. Per germline, CDR1 SQVTM and CDR2 ANQGSEA. The CDR3 covers 12 residues. The CDR3 region is CSVDPSEETQYF. The CDR3 DNA reads TGCAGCGTTGACCCCTCGGAAGAGACCCAGTACTTC.

This clone was seen at least ten times. The identical CDR3 is also encoded by other nucleotide sequences in the sample. The chain recombines TRBV30 with TRBJ2-6, with no clear D. The germline V gene encodes CDR1 GTSNPN and CDR2 SVGIG (reference sequence). The germline V and J ends were trimmed by 0 bases and 3 bases, with 3 bases remaining between them. This CDR3 spans 13 amino acids. The DNA for the CDR3 is TGTGCCTGGAGTGTGGGTGGGGCCAACGTCCTGACTTTC. It is translated as CAWSVGGANVLTF. The entire variable domain, with the rest obtained from reference TRBV30 and TRBJ2-6, is as follows: SQTIHQWPATLVQPVGSPLSLECTVEGTSNPNLYWYRQAAGRGLQLLFYSVGIGQISSEVPQNLSASRPQDRQFILSSKKLLLSDSGFYLCAWSVGGANVLTFGAGSRLTVL.

This clone was seen a few times. The chain has TRBV7-3 and TRBJ2-5; 11 bases agree with TRBD2. V shed 3 bases and J 2 bases; nucleotides not matched to a gene: 5. Germline V lookup: CDR1 SGHTA, CDR2 FQGTGA. CDR3 length: 16 amino acids. The CDR3 loop is CASSLGLAVKQETQYF. The CDR3 DNA reads TGTGCCAGCAGCTTGGGACTAGCGGTAAAACAAGAGACCCAGTACTTC.

There are a few counts of this clone. The chain combines TRBV10-3 with TRBJ1-5; D might be TRBD1 (5 bases). Per germline, CDR1 ENHRY and CDR2 SYGVKD. The CDR3 contains 15 residues. Trimming took off 1 base at V and 4 bases at J, with 11 bases between the two ends. CDR3 amino acids: CAISEYGGENQPQHF. The CDR3 DNA sequence: TGTGCCATCAGTGAGTATGGGGGGGAGAATCAGCCCCAGCATTTT.

This clone turned up a few times. The chain combines TRBV5-6 with TRBJ2-7; D is perhaps TRBD1 (6 bases). Trimming pared 1 base from V and 5 bases from J, leaving 19 bases between. The CDR3 runs to 16 residues. Germline CDR1 and CDR2: SGHDT and YYEEEE. CDR3 sequence: CASSLLGASNYDEQYF. As DNA, the CDR3 is TGTGCCAGCAGCTTGCTGGGGGCATCGAATTATGACGAGCAGTACTTC.

This clone has a single count. V is TRBV18 and J is TRBJ2-1; TRBD1 or TRBD2 may be the D gene (5 bases each). V lost 3 bases and J lost 8, with 14 bases in between. Germline V gives CDR1 KGHSH, CDR2 LQKENI. The CDR3 contains 14 residues. In DNA form, the CDR3 reads TGTGCCAGCTCACCGGGACCCCTAGAGGATGAGCAGTTCTTC. As protein: CASSPGPLEDEQFF.

This clone was recorded once. This rearrangement joins TRBV5-1 to TRBJ2-7, with TRBD2 matching over 9 bases. Germline assignment: CDR1 SGHRS and CDR2 YFSETQ. This CDR3 is built from 14 residues. The V segment lost 9 bases and the J segment 3 bases; nucleotides outside the gene matches: 10. CDR3 residues: CATSTSGLNYEQYF. The CDR3 coding sequence is TGCGCCACCTCGACTAGCGGCCTAAACTACGAGCAGTACTTC.

The rearrangement links TRBV11-3 to TRBJ2-5; D gene unclear. Germline V gives CDR1 SGHNT, CDR2 YENEEA. The length of the CDR3 is 13 residues. V lost 2 bases and J 4 bases, leaving 8 bases between the germline ends. As DNA, the CDR3 is TGTGCCAGCAGCTTATATAGTGGAGAGACCCAGTACTTC. Translating it yields CASSLYSGETQYF.

The gene calls are TRBV9 and TRBJ2-5; 7 bases match TRBD2. The CDR3 has 18 amino acids. After removal of 0 bases from V and 1 base from J, the junction contained 12 bases not matched to a gene. Germline-derived CDR1 and CDR2 are SGDLS and YYNGEE. CDR3 sequence (DNA): TGTGCCAGCAGCGTAGGAAGTAGCGGGTGGGGAGGCCAAGAGACCCAGTACTTC. The encoded protein is CASSVGSSGWGGQETQYF.

This clone has a single count. The chain recombines TRBV18 with TRBJ1-4; perhaps TRBD1 as D (6 bases). V was clipped by 2 bases and J by 5 bases, with 15 bases between them. The CDR3 loop spans 16 amino acids. Germline values: CDR1 KGHSH, CDR2 LQKENI. For the CDR3, the DNA is TGTGCCAGCTCACCATGGGGGGGCGGCTCAAATGAAAAACTGTTTTTT. As protein: CASSPWGGGSNEKLFF.

Of note for this clone: Other DNA sequences of this sample code for an identical CDR3. The gene calls are TRBV7-8 and TRBJ1-1; D might be TRBD1 (5 bases). The CDR3 is made up of 13 amino acids. The V end was cut by 0 bases, the J end by 5 bases, with 7 bases between. Germline CDR1 reads SGHVS; CDR2 reads FQNEAQ. CDR3 nucleotide sequence: TGTGCCAGCAGCTTAGCGGGGGAAACTGAAGCTTTCTTT. This encodes CASSLAGETEAFF.

The gene calls are TRBV19 and TRBJ2-5; D is uncertain. Germline CDR1 and CDR2: LNHDA and SQIVND (reference sequence). This CDR3 region has 15 residues. V dropped 2 bases and J dropped 1 base, with 11 bases sitting between them. CDR3 residues: CASSISAQRQETQYF. The CDR3 region has the DNA TGTGCCAGTAGTATAAGCGCTCAGCGCCAAGAGACCCAGTACTTC.